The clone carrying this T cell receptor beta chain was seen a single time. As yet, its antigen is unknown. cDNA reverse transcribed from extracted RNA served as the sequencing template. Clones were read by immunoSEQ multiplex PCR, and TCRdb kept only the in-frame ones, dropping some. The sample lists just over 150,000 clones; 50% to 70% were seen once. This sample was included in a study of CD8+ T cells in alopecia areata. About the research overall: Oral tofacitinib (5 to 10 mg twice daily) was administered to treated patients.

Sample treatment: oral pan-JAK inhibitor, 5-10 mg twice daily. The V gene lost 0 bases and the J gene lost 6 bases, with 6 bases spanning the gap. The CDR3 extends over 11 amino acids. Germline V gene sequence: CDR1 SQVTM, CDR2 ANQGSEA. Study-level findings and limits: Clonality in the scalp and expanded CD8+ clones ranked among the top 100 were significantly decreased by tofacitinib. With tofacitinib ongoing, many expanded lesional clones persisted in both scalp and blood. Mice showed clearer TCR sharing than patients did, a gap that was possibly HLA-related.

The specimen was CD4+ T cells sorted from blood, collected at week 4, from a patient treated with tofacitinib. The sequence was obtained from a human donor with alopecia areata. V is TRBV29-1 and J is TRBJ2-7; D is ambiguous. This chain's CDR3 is CSVEEPGEQYF. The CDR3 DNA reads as TGCAGCGTTGAAGAACCAGGCGAGCAGTACTTC.